Sequencing of this T cell receptor (beta chain) was carried out in a study of lymphopenia after photon versus proton radiotherapy. The study's findings and limits: After the lymphocyte nadir, photon-treated repertoires showed oligoclonal expansion, especially of CD8+ Temra cells. Relative stability marked proton patients; photon patients lost diversity and naive cells. Better survival with proton therapy was suggested as possible, not demonstrated. Larger post-nadir TCR diversity loss correlated inversely with survival in deceased patients.

The method was immunoSEQ multiplex PCR; TCRdb's version includes in-frame clones alone and lacks a portion of them. The sample has about 62,000 clones; approximately 86% are singletons. Notes on this clone: Its antigen is not known.

Germline CDR1 and CDR2: GTSNPN and SVGIG (reference sequence). The ends lost 5 bases at V and 3 bases at J; junction bases unmatched: 10. This CDR3 region has 14 residues. This rearrangement joins TRBV30 to TRBJ2-7, with 7 bases lining up with TRBD2. This specimen was peripheral blood, taken from a patient treated with proton-based radiotherapy. This clonotype was obtained from a man at least 80 years old with esophageal cancer. CDR3 region: CAWSSGLPGYEQYF. The CDR3, as DNA: TGTGCCTGGTCCTCGGGACTACCAGGCTACGAGCAGTACTTC.